The sample holds a few counts of the clone carrying this T cell receptor beta chain. This entry comes from a study of blood T cells in healthy people across ages. Germline assignment: CDR1 SGHTA and CDR2 FQGNSA. The CDR3 totals 16 residues. V was clipped by 0 bases and J by 6 bases; unmatched bases: 9. Through a sample-barcoded 5' primer and a J-beta primer mix, a second PCR was run for roughly 7 to 12 cycles. With 12 random nucleotides, a template-switch adaptor tagged each individual cDNA molecule. MiXCR, run by TCRdb on the 5' RACE reads, gives a single entry per CDR3 protein. The sample holds some 550,000 distinct CDR3 sequences; under 55% are singletons and the top ten take under 30%.

The sequenced sample consisted of blood. V is TRBV7-2 and J is TRBJ1-2; 8 nucleotides match TRBD1. This receptor was taken from a man at least 80 years old in good health. CDR3 bases: TGTGCCAGCAGCTTAGCGTGGGCAGGGGGCGCGCATGGCTACACCTTC. This gives the protein CASSLAWAGGAHGYTF.